The 15 T cell receptor beta chains listed next were all sequenced from one sample in a study of blood T cell repertoires in COVID-19. Libraries were prepared by immunoSEQ multiplex PCR; TCRdb keeps only in-frame clonotypes and omits some of them. In the table there are 200,000 to 250,000 clones, under 85% of which are singletons. Sample: peripheral blood. The receptor source for this set is a woman under 40 with COVID-19, enrolled during active disease.

The chain is built from TRBV5-6 and TRBJ1-1; tentatively, D is TRBD1 (5 bases). The CDR3 consists of 15 residues. Germline CDR1 is SGHDT and CDR2 is YYEEEE. Trimming cost V 5 bases and J 1 base, with 15 bases left between them. The CDR3 DNA reads as TGTGCCAGCAGTTCCTTGTGGGGCCAGAACACTGAAGCTTTCTTT. This encodes CASSSLWGQNTEAFF.

The chain links TRBV5-4 to TRBJ2-7; 9 bases are a match to TRBD1. The germline gives CDR1 SGHNT, CDR2 YYREEE (reference sequence). With V trimmed by 5 bases and J by 5 bases, 8 bases remained unmatched. The CDR3 is made up of 14 amino acids. CDR3 sequence: CASSSDRGGDEQYF. As DNA, the CDR3 is TGTGCCAGCAGTTCGGACAGGGGAGGGGACGAGCAGTACTTC.

This chain uses TRBV2 with TRBJ2-7; TRBD1 matches at 7 bases. The V gene's germline CDR1 is SNHLY and CDR2 FYNNEI. V trimming: 6 bases; J trimming: 5 bases; junction bases outside the gene matches: 4. The CDR3 consists of 12 residues. For the CDR3, the DNA is TGTGCCAGCAGCGGGGACAGCCACGAGCAGTACTTC. Protein product: CASSGDSHEQYF. The whole variable domain, remainder taken from reference TRBV2 and TRBJ2-7, is EPEVTQTPSHQVTQMGQEVILRCVPISNHLYFYWYRQILGQKVEFLVSFYNNEISEKSEIFDDQFSVERPDGSNFTLKIRSTKLEDSAMYFCASSGDSHEQYFGPGTRLTVT.

The chain joins TRBV18 to TRBJ1-4; TRBD1 matches 7 bases. Germline V CDR1 and CDR2: KGHSH, LQKENI. The CDR3 covers 15 residues. V dropped 4 bases and J dropped 4; count of bases not matched to a gene: 6. In DNA form, the CDR3 reads TGTGCCAGCTCACAGGGGACAGTGCTTAATGAAAAACTGTTTTTT. Its translation is CASSQGTVLNEKLFF.

The genes are TRBV5-4 and TRBJ1-5, with a tentative D call TRBD1 (6 bases). This CDR3 comprises 15 residues. The V and J ends lost 0 bases and 6 bases respectively, with 13 bases between them. In germline, CDR1 is SGHNT, CDR2 YYREEE (reference sequence). The CDR3: CASSLDGGGFQPQHF. CDR3 nucleotide sequence: TGTGCCAGCAGCTTGGATGGGGGCGGGTTTCAGCCCCAGCATTTT.

The chain carries TRBV5-6 and TRBJ2-5; D gene unclear. Per the germline V gene, CDR1 is SGHDT and CDR2 is YYEEEE. This CDR3 spans 15 amino acids. The germline V and J ends were trimmed by 0 bases and 3 bases, with 12 bases remaining between them. The CDR3 DNA follows: TGTGCCAGCAGCTTGGCGCGACAATCTAAAGAGACCCAGTACTTC. Amino acid sequence: CASSLARQSKETQYF.

In DNA form, the CDR3 reads TGTGCCAGCAGTTACCCGAATAAAGACAGGAACTATGGCTACACCTTC. This translates into CASSYPNKDRNYGYTF. V and J are TRBV6-2 or TRBV6-3 and TRBJ1-2, with a tentative D call TRBD1 (6 bases). CDR1 is MNHEY and CDR2 is SVGEGT in the germline V gene. The CDR3 contains 16 residues. V lost 2 bases, J lost 2 bases, and 15 bases lay in between.

This clone occurred a few times. The rearrangement uses TRBV4-3 and TRBJ2-7, with 9 bases matching TRBD2. This CDR3 is built from 19 residues. Germline values: CDR1 LGHNA, CDR2 YSLEER. V was clipped by 0 bases and J by 6 bases; unmatched bases: 18. As DNA, the CDR3 is TGCGCCAGCAGCCAAGATCGGGGCCTTAGCGGGAGAGTATATAGCGAGCAGTACTTC. Its protein is CASSQDRGLSGRVYSEQYF.

The J gene is TRBJ2-7, the V gene TRBV5-6; 7 nucleotides agree with TRBD1. Germline CDR1 SGHDT, CDR2 YYEEEE. The CDR3 has 13 amino acids. The V segment lost 4 bases and the J segment 5 bases; nucleotides outside the gene matches: 6. The CDR3 nucleotides are TGTGCCAGCAGCGCAGACAGGGTCCACGAGCAGTACTTC. Translating it yields CASSADRVHEQYF. The full variable domain, in which reference TRBV5-6 and TRBJ2-7 provide the parts outside the CDR3, is DAGVTQSPTHLIKTRGQQVTLRCSPKSGHDTVSWYQQALGQGPQFIFQYYEEEERQRGNFPDRFSGHQFPNYSSELNVNALLLGDSALYLCASSADRVHEQYFGPGTRLTVT.

The gene calls are TRBV14 and TRBJ1-6; the D is unclear. The ends were cut back, 1 base at V and 9 bases at J, with 16 bases in the middle. Germline V gene lookup returns CDR1 SGHDN and CDR2 FVKESK. The CDR3 has 16 residues. Here the CDR3 reads CASSQGLGMSSSPLHF. The DNA for the CDR3 is TGTGCCAGCAGCCAAGGACTCGGGATGTCTTCTTCACCCCTCCACTTT.

This clone came up a few times. The chain combines TRBV7-2 with TRBJ2-1; 8 bases line up with TRBD2. V trimming: 4 bases; J trimming: 1 base; junction bases outside the gene matches: 9. Germline CDR1 SGHTA, CDR2 FQGNSA. The CDR3 runs to 17 residues. CDR3 in DNA: TGTGCCAGCAGCTCTGGACTAGCCCGGTTTTCCTACAATGAGCAGTTCTTC. This encodes CASSSGLARFSYNEQFF.

V and J are TRBV11-3 and TRBJ2-5; 12 bases agree with TRBD2. Germline values: CDR1 SGHNT, CDR2 YENEEA. With 5 bases clipped from V and 2 bases from J, the junction kept 6 bases outside the gene matches. The CDR3 is made up of 16 amino acids. For the CDR3, the DNA is TGTGCCAGCAGCCGCGGGACTAGCGGGCCGCAAGAGACCCAGTACTTC. It encodes CASSRGTSGPQETQYF.

J is TRBJ2-1 and V is TRBV10-1, with 12 bases matching TRBD2. This CDR3 has 16 residues. The germline V gene has CDR1 WNHNN and CDR2 SYGVQD (reference sequence). J lost 2 bases, V lost 4 bases, and 3 bases had no gene match. CDR3 amino acids: CASSARTSGAYNEQFF. The DNA for the CDR3 is TGCGCCAGCAGTGCCCGGACTAGCGGGGCCTACAATGAGCAGTTCTTC.

The rearrangement joins TRBV11-2 to TRBJ2-1, with D perhaps matching TRBD2 (5 bases). Germline V gene sequence: CDR1 SGHAT, CDR2 FQNNGV. The V end lost 5 bases, the J end lost 1 base, and 12 bases lay between the germline ends. This CDR3 is built from 15 residues. CDR3 DNA: TGTGCCAGCAGCCCCGACTATCAATCCTACAATGAGCAGTTCTTC. This encodes CASSPDYQSYNEQFF. The full variable domain, with the rest looked up from reference TRBV11-2 and TRBJ2-1, is EAGVAQSPRYKIIEKRQSVAFWCNPISGHATLYWYQQILGQGPKLLIQFQNNGVVDDSQLPKDRFSAERLKGVDSTLKIQPAKLEDSAVYLCASSPDYQSYNEQFFGPGTRLTVL.

The chain links TRBV7-8 to TRBJ1-1, with a possible D match to TRBD1 (5 bases). Trimming left V 1 base short and J 3 bases short, with 12 bases between. The germline CDR1 and CDR2 sequences are SGHVS and FQNEAQ. The CDR3 extends over 15 amino acids. The CDR3 sequence is CASSLVGASHTEAFF. In DNA, the CDR3 is TGTGCCAGCAGCTTAGTTGGGGCCTCTCACACTGAAGCTTTCTTT.